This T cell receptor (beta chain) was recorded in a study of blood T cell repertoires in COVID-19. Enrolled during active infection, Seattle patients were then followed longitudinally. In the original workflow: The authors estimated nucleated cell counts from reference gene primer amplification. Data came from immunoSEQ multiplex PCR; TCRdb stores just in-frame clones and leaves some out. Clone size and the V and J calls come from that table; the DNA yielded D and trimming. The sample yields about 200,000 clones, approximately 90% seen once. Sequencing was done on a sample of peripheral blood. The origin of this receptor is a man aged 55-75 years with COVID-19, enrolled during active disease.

This CDR3 is CASRLGLQGVTNEKLFF. CDR3 DNA: TGTGCCAGCAGGCTGGGACTGCAGGGGGTAACTAATGAAAAACTGTTTTTT. V usage is TRBV2 and J usage is TRBJ1-4, with 7 bases matching TRBD1. V gave up 6 bases and J gave up 1 base; unmatched junction bases: 11. The CDR3 spans 17 residues. CDR1 is SNHLY, CDR2 FYNNEI, per germline. Complete variable domain (other parts from reference TRBV2 and TRBJ1-4): EPEVTQTPSHQVTQMGQEVILRCVPISNHLYFYWYRQILGQKVEFLVSFYNNEISEKSEIFDDQFSVERPDGSNFTLKIRSTKLEDSAMYFCASRLGLQGVTNEKLFFGSGTQLSVL.